The clone carrying this TCR beta chain was picked up a small number of times. Its antigen is not known. Germline-derived CDR1 and CDR2 are SGHRS and YFSETQ. Trimming removed 5 bases from V and 11 bases from J, with 11 bases in between. The CDR3 covers 12 residues. It was RNA transcripts that yielded the amplified TCR beta CDR3 regions. The TCR CDR3 was amplified in a first-round RT-PCR using the HTBI primer set. TCRdb used MiXCR to reprocess the multiplex PCR reads, holding one entry per CDR3 protein. The repertoire holds about 290,000 distinct CDR3 sequences, with more than 10% as singletons. This record comes from a study of T cells in Graves' hyperthyroidism and ophthalmopathy. Exclusion of a patient resulted from uncontrolled infection, other autoimmune disease, pregnancy or lactation. Based on clinical symptoms, serum thyroxine and TRAb, thyroid ultrasound and orbital computed tomography, diagnoses were reached.

General observations from the study: Blood also held most thyroid clonotypes expanded beyond 0.001. Ophthalmopathy was separated from stable hyperthyroidism by a 13 V-J model.

This sequence was found in a woman aged 25-40 years with Graves' hyperthyroidism that later progressed to Graves' ophthalmopathy. Material for sequencing was blood. The V and J genes are TRBV5-1 and TRBJ2-6; the D gene is possibly TRBD1 (5 bases). The CDR3 DNA follows: TGCGCCAGCAGTCTGGGGCCGGACGTCCTGACTTTC. Translating it yields CASSLGPDVLTF.